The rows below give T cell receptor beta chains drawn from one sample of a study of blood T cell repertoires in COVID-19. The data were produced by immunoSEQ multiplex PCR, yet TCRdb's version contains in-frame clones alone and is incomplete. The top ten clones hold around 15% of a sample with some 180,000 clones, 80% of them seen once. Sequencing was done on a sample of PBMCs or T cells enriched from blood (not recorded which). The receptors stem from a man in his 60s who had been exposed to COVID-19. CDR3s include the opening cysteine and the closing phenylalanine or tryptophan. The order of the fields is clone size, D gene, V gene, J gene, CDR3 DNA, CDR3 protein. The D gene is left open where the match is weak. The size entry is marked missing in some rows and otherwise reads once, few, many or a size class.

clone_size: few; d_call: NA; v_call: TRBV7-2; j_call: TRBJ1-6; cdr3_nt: TGTGCCAGCACCCTCCGACAGCTTGATAATTCACCCCTCCACTTT; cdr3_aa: CASTLRQLDNSPLHF
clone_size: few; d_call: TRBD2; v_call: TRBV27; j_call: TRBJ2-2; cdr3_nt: TGTGCCACCTATCGGGCGGGAGGTGACGGGGAGCTGTTTTTT; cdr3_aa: CATYRAGGDGELFF
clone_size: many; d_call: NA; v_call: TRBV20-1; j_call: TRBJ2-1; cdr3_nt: TGCAGTGCCGGGCGAGAAGGGGAGTTCTTC; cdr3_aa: CSAGREGEFF
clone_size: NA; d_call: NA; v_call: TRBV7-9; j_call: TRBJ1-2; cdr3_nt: TGTGCCACGGGGGGTGACTATGGCTACACCTTC; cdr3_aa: CATGGDYGYTF
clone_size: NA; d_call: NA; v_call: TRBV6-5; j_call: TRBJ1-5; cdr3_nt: TGTGCCAGCAGTCCAGGGGTTCTCGGAAATCAGCCCCAGCATTTT; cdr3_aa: CASSPGVLGNQPQHF
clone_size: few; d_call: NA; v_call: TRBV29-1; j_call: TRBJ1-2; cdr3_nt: TGCAGCGTTGGCGGGGTGAGCTATGGCTACACCTTC; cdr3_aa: CSVGGVSYGYTF
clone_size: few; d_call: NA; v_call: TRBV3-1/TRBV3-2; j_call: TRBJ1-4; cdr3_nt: TGTGCCAGCAGCCAAGAAAGGGGGAATGAAAAACTGTTTTTT; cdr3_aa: CASSQERGNEKLFF
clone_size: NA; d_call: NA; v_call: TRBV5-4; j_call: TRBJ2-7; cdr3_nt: TGTGCCAGCAGCTTGGTAGGCAGGGCCCCTTCCTACGAGCAGTACTTC; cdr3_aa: CASSLVGRAPSYEQYF
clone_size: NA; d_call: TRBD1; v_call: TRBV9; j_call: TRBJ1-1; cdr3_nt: TGTGCCAGCAGCGTAGGAACAGGGGCGAAGCAGAACACTGAAGCTTTCTTT; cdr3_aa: CASSVGTGAKQNTEAFF
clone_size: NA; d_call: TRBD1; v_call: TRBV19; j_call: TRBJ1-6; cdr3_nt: TGTGCCAGTAGCGGGACAGCAGATAATTCACCCCTCCACTTT; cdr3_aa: CASSGTADNSPLHF
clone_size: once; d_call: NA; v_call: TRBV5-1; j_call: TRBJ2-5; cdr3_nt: TGCGCCAGCAGCCCATCAGGGGCCCAAGAGACCCAGTACTTC; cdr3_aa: CASSPSGAQETQYF
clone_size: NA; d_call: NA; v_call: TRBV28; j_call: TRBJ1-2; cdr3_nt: TGTGCCAGCAGTTTGGCCGACACGAGATATGGCTACACCTTC; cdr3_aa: CASSLADTRYGYTF
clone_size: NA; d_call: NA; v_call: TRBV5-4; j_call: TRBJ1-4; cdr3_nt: TGTGCCAGCAGCCCAGGGGAAAATGAAAAACTGTTTTTT; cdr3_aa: CASSPGENEKLFF
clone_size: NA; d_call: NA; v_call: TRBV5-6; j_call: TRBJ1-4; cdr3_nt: TGTGCCAGCAGTTTCAGGGGATACACTAATGAAAAACTGTTTTTT; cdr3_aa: CASSFRGYTNEKLFF
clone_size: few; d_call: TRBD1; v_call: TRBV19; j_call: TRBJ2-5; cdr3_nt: TGTGCCAGTAGTGACCGGGGACAGGGGGCATGGGCACAAGAGACCCAGTACTTC; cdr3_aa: CASSDRGQGAWAQETQYF
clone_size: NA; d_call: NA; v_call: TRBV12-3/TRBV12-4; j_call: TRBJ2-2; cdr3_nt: TGTGCCAGCAGTATCGGTACCGGGGAGCTGTTTTTT; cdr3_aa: CASSIGTGELFF
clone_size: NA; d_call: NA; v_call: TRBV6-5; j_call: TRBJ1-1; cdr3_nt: TGTGCCAGCAGTCCCCAGGCCGGGGGAACTGAAGCTTTCTTT; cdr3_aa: CASSPQAGGTEAFF
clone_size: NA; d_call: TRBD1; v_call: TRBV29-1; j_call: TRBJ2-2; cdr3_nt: TGCAGCGTTGCTAGCAGGGGGACCGGGGAGCTGTTTTTT; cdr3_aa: CSVASRGTGELFF
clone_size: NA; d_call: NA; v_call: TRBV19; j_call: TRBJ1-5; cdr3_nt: TGTGCCAGTAGTTTCCCCCTAGGGCCCCAGCATTTT; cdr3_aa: CASSFPLGPQHF
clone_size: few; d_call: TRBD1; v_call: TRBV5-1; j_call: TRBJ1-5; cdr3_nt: TGCGCCAGCAGACCGACAGGGGGCAATCAGCCCCAGCATTTT; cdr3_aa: CASRPTGGNQPQHF
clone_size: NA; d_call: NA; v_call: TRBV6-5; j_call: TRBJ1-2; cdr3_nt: TGTGCCAGCAGCCCGGGAGCGAACTATGGCTACACCTTC; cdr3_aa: CASSPGANYGYTF
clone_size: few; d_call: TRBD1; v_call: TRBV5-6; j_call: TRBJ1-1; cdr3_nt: TGTGCCAGCAGCTTGGGTCGGGACAGGGGGCTAAATGCTTTCTTT; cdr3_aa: CASSLGRDRGLNAFF
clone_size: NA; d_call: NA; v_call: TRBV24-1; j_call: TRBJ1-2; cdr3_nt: TGTGCCACCAGTGTAACAGGGAGCGCCTATGGCTACACCTTC; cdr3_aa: CATSVTGSAYGYTF
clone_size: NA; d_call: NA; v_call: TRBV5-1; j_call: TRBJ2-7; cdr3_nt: TGCGCCAGCAGCTTACAGTACGGCTACGAGCAGTACTTC; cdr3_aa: CASSLQYGYEQYF
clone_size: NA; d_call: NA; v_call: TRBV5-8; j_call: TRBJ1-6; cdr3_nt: TGTGCCAGCAGCTTAATTAGGGGAAATTCACCCCTCCACTTT; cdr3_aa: CASSLIRGNSPLHF
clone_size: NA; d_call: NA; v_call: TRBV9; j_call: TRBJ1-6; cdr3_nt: TGTGCCAGCAGCGTACGGTCCCAGGGAAGTTCACCCCTCCACTTT; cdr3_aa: CASSVRSQGSSPLHF
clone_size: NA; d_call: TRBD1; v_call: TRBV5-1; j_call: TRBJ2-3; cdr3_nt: TGCGCCAGCAGCTTTTTGGGAGTTCTGGGACAGTCCACAGATACGCAGTATTTT; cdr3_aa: CASSFLGVLGQSTDTQYF
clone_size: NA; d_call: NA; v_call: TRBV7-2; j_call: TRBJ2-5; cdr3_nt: TGTGCCAGCAGCCTAAACTCCGGGGGAAGTAGGATAGAGACCCAGTACTTC; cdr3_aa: CASSLNSGGSRIETQYF
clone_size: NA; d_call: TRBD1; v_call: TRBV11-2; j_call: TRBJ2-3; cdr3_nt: TGTGCCAGCAGCTTAGAAATGAGCGGGACAGGGCTTAGCACAGATACGCAGTATTTT; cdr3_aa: CASSLEMSGTGLSTDTQYF
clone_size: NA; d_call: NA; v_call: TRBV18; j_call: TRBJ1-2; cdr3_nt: TGTGCCAGCTCCGCGGATCTATATGGCTACACCTTC; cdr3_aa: CASSADLYGYTF
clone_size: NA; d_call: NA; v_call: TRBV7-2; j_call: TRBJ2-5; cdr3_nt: TGTGCCAGCAGCATGGCATCAGAGACCCAGTACTTC; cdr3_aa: CASSMASETQYF
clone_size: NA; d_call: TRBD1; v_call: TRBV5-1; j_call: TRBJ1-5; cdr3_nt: TGCGCCAGCAGCCCAACGACAGGGACAGGGCAGCCCCAGCATTTT; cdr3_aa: CASSPTTGTGQPQHF
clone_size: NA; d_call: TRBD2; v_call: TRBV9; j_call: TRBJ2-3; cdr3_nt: TGTGCCAGCAGCCCCACCGGGACTAGCGGGAGGGCCCAGGTTACGCAGTATTTT; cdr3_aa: CASSPTGTSGRAQVTQYF
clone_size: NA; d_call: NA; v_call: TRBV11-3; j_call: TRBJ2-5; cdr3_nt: TGTGCCAGCAGCTTAGGAGGGCCGGAGACCCAGTACTTC; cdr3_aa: CASSLGGPETQYF
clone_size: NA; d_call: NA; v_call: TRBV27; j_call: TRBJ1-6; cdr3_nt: TGTGCCAGCAGTTTATACGAGGGCGCCTATAATTCACCCCTCCACTTT; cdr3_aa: CASSLYEGAYNSPLHF
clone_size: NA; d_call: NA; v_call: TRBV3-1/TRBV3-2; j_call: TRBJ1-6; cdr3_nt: TGTGCCAGCAGCCAAGTGGCAAACCATTCACCCCTCCACTTT; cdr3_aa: CASSQVANHSPLHF
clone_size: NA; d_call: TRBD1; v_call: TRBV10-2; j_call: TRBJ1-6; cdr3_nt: TGCGCCAGCAGTGAACATACGGCAGGGGGCGTTGGAAGATCACCCCTCCACTTT; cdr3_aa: CASSEHTAGGVGRSPLHF
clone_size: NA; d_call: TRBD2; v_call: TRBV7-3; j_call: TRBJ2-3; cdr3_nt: TGTGCCAGCAGCTACCCCGGGGGGGATACGCAGTATTTT; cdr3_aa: CASSYPGGDTQYF
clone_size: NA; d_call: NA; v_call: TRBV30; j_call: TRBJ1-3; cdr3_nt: TGTGCCTGGAGGACCTCGGGAGTAAGCTCTGGAAACACCATATATTTT; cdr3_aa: CAWRTSGVSSGNTIYF
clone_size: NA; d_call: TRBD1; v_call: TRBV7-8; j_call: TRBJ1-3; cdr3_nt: TGTGCCAGCAGCTTCATCGCACAGGGGGCTTCAGGAAACACCATATATTTT; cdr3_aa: CASSFIAQGASGNTIYF
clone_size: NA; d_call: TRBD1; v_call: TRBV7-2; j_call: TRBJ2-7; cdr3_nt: TGTGCCAGCAGCTTAGGGACAGGTGACACCTACGAGCAGTACTTC; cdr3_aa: CASSLGTGDTYEQYF
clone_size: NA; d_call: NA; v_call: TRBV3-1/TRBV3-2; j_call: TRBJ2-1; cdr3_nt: TGTGCCAGCAGCCCCCCCATCAACAATGAGCAGTTCTTC; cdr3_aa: CASSPPINNEQFF
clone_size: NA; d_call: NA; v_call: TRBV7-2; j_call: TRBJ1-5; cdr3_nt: TGTGCCAGCAGCTCCCCGGGTCGGGGTAATCAGCCCCAGCATTTT; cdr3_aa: CASSSPGRGNQPQHF
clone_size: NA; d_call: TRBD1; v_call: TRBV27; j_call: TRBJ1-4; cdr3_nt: TGTGCCAGCACCAGGACAGGAGCTGCAACTAATGAAAAACTGTTTTTT; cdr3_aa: CASTRTGAATNEKLFF
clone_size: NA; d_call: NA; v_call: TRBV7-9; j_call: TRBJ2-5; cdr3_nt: TGTGCCAGCAGCTTAGGCTTGCGGGGGACCCAGTACTTC; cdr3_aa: CASSLGLRGTQYF
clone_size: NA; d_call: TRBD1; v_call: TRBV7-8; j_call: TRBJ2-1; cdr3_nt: TGTGCCAGCAGCCCGGGTAGGGGGCAGGGGCCGAATGAGCAGTTCTTC; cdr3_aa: CASSPGRGQGPNEQFF
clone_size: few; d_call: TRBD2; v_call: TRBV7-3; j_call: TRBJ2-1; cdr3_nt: TGTGCCAGCAGCTTAACACACAAACTAGCGACTAGCTCCTACAATGAGCAGTTCTTC; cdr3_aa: CASSLTHKLATSSYNEQFF
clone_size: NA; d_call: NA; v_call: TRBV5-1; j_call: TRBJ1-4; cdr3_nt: TGCGCCAGCAGCGGAGGGAAGACTAATGAAAAACTGTTTTTT; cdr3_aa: CASSGGKTNEKLFF
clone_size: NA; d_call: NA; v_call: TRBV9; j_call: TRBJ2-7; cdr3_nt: TGTGCCAGCAGCAGTACCCTGGGGGGGGGCGGCGAGCAGTACTTC; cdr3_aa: CASSSTLGGGGEQYF
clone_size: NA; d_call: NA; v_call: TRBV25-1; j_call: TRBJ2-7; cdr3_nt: TGTGCCAGCAGTGCGGGGTCGGGGTACGAGCAGTACTTC; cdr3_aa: CASSAGSGYEQYF
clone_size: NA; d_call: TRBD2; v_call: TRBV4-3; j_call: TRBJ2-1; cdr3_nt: TGCGCCAGCAGCCAAGAGGTCCCGGGAGGACTTCCGGGCTACAATGAGCAGTTCTTC; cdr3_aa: CASSQEVPGGLPGYNEQFF
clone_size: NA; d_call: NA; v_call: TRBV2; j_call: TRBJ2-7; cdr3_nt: TGTGCCAGCAGTGATAGGTTCGGGGGTGAGTACTTC; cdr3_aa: CASSDRFGGEYF
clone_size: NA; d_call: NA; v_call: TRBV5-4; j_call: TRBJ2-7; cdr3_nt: TGTGCCAGCAGCCTACCCGGAGGGGCCCACGAGCAGTACTTC; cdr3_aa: CASSLPGGAHEQYF
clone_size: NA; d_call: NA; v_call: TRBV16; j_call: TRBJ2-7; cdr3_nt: TGTGCCAGCAGCCAAGCCGGAGCCAGAAGCTACGAGCAGTACTTC; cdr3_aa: CASSQAGARSYEQYF
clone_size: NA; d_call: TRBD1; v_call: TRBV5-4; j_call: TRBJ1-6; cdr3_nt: TGTGCCAGCAGCTTTTTTGACAGGGATAATTCACCCCTCCACTTT; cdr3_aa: CASSFFDRDNSPLHF
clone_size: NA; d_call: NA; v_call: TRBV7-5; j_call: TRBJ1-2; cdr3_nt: TGTGTCAGAAGCTTAGCGGGTCCAGGGGCCTTTTATGGCTACACCTTC; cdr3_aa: CVRSLAGPGAFYGYTF